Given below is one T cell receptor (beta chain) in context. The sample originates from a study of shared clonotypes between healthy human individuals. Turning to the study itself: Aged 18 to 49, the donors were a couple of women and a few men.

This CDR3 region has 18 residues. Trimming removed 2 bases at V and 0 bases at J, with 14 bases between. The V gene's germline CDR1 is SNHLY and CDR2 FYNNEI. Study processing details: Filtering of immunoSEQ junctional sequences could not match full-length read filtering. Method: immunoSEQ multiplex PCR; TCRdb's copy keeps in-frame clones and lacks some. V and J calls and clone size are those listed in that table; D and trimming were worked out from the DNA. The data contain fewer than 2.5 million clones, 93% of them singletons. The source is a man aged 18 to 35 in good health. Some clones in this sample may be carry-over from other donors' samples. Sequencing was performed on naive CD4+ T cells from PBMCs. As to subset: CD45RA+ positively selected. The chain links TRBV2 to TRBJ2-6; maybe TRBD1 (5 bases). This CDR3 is CASSERGQANSGANVLTF. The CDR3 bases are TGTGCCAGCAGTGAAAGGGGTCAGGCGAACTCTGGGGCCAACGTCCTGACTTTC.